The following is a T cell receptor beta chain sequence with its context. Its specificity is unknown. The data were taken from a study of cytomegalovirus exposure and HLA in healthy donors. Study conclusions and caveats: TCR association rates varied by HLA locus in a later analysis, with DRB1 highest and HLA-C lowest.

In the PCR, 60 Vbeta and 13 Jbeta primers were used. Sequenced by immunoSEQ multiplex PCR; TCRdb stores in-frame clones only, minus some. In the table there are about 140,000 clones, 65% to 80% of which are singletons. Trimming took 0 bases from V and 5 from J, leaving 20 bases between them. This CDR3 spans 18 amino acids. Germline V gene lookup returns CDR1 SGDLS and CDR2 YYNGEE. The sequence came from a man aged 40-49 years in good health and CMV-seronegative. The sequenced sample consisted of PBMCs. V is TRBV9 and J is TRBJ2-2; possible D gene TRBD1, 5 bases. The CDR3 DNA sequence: TGTGCCAGCAGCGTAGGATCAGTTTGGGCTAGGGGAACCGGGGAGCTGTTTTTT. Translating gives CASSVGSVWARGTGELFF.